The rows below give T cell receptor beta chains drawn from one sample of a study of blood T cell repertoires in COVID-19. Assay: immunoSEQ multiplex PCR; the TCRdb copy retains only in-frame clones and omits some. The profile shows about 240,000 clones, approximately 85% of them singletons. The sample comprised peripheral blood. These TCRs come from a man in his fifties with COVID-19, enrolled during active disease. CDR3s include the opening cysteine and the closing phenylalanine or tryptophan. Each record gives: D gene, clone size, J gene, V gene, CDR3 DNA, CDR3 protein. The D gene is left open where the match is weak. Size tells how often a clone was seen (once, few, many) or the class of an expanded clone, and some rows leave it out.

TRBD1	.	TRBJ1-3	TRBV7-2	TGTGCCAGCAGCCGGACAGGGCCTGGAAACACCATATATTTT	CASSRTGPGNTIYF
TRBD1	.	TRBJ1-5	TRBV6-5	TGTGCCACCGAGGACAGGGGACGCAATCAGCCCCAGCATTTT	CATEDRGRNQPQHF
TRBD2	once	TRBJ2-3	TRBV29-1	TGCAGCACAAAGGACCCCATTAGCGGGGATACGCAGTATTTT	CSTKDPISGDTQYF
TRBD1	.	TRBJ1-2	TRBV5-1	TGCGCCAGCACGGATGGACAGGTCTCCTATGGCTACACCTTC	CASTDGQVSYGYTF
.	.	TRBJ2-1	TRBV27	TGTGCCAGCAGTGATCTTACAGGGTTCCGAGAGTTTATCTCCTACAATGAGCAGTTCTTC	CASSDLTGFREFISYNEQFF
TRBD2	.	TRBJ2-5	TRBV7-9	TGTGCCAGCAGCTCTCCCGGGACTAGCAGACAAGAGACCCAGTACTTC	CASSSPGTSRQETQYF
TRBD1	.	TRBJ2-7	TRBV5-5	TGTGCCAGCAGCCTGGGACAGTCCTACGAGCAGTACTTC	CASSLGQSYEQYF
TRBD1	.	TRBJ1-3	TRBV5-1	TGCGCCAGCAGCCGCCGACAGGGAGGTGGAAACACCATATATTTT	CASSRRQGGGNTIYF
.	.	TRBJ2-7	TRBV5-1	TGCGCCAGCAGCTTGGGGGCTCCCTACGAGCAGTACTTC	CASSLGAPYEQYF
.	.	TRBJ1-1	TRBV27	TGTGCCAGCAGTTTCCCAGGGTCCACTGAAGCTTTCTTT	CASSFPGSTEAFF
TRBD1	.	TRBJ1-2	TRBV5-4	TGTGCCAGCAGCTTGGAGCCTGGACAGGGGGCTTGGGGCTACACCTTC	CASSLEPGQGAWGYTF
.	few	TRBJ2-1	TRBV3-1/TRBV3-2	TGTGCCAGCAGCCAAGTAAGAGGGAATGAGCAGTTCTTC	CASSQVRGNEQFF
.	.	TRBJ2-1	TRBV3-1/TRBV3-2	TGTGCCAGCAGCCCCCGCGGGGCGAGCTCCTACAATGAGCAGTTCTTC	CASSPRGASSYNEQFF
.	.	TRBJ1-6	TRBV5-8	TGTGCCAGCAGCTTGACGGGGGGCGGATCACCCCTCCACTTT	CASSLTGGGSPLHF
.	.	TRBJ1-5	TRBV19	TGTGCCAGTAGTATACAGGTAAATCAGCCCCAGCATTTT	CASSIQVNQPQHF
.	.	TRBJ2-7	TRBV28	TGTGCCAGCAGTCGTGGCCCACCCTACGAGCAGTACTTC	CASSRGPPYEQYF
TRBD1	.	TRBJ2-1	TRBV13	TGTGCCAGCCGCAGGGGGACGGTTGAGCAGTTCTTC	CASRRGTVEQFF
TRBD1	.	TRBJ2-2	TRBV24-1	TGTGCCACCGGCAGGACAGGCGCGAACACCGGGGAGCTGTTTTTT	CATGRTGANTGELFF
.	few	TRBJ1-2	TRBV7-8	TGTGCCAGCAGCTCGGGGGACGGAGATGGGTATGGCTACACCTTC	CASSSGDGDGYGYTF
TRBD1	once	TRBJ1-5	TRBV6-5	TGTGCCAGCAGGAGGGGGCGCGATCAGCCCCAGCATTTT	CASRRGRDQPQHF
TRBD1	.	TRBJ2-5	TRBV24-1	TGTGCCACCAGTACCGGGACAGGGATGGAGACCCAGTACTTC	CATSTGTGMETQYF
TRBD1	.	TRBJ2-7	TRBV15	TGTGCCACACTAGGACAGGATACCTACGAGCAGTACTTC	CATLGQDTYEQYF
TRBD1	.	TRBJ2-7	TRBV9	TGTGCCAGCAGCTCGAGGGACAGGGCCTACGAGCAGTACTTC	CASSSRDRAYEQYF
TRBD1	.	TRBJ2-7	TRBV24-1	TGTGCCACCAGTGATTCGCGCCCCGGGACAGGAACTTACGAGCAGTACTTC	CATSDSRPGTGTYEQYF
.	.	TRBJ2-6	TRBV30	TGTGCCTGGAGACAGGGTTCCGGGGCCAACGTCCTGACTTTC	CAWRQGSGANVLTF
.	.	TRBJ2-1	TRBV5-1	TGCGCCAGCAGCTCCCAGGGGTTCGATGAGCAGTTCTTC	CASSSQGFDEQFF
.	.	TRBJ1-4	TRBV7-9	TGTGCCAGCAGCTTAGGCGGGGCCCCACAAAGGGAAAAACTGTTTTTT	CASSLGGAPQREKLFF
TRBD2	.	TRBJ2-7	TRBV15	TGTGCCACCAGCAGTAGCGGGGAGATCTACGAGCAGTACTTC	CATSSSGEIYEQYF
.	.	TRBJ1-3	TRBV28	TGTGCCAGCAGTTCTGACATTCTCTCTGGAAACACCATATATTTT	CASSSDILSGNTIYF
TRBD1	.	TRBJ2-1	TRBV7-2	TGTGCCAGCAGCCCCCAGACAGGGAAGGATGAGCAGTTCTTC	CASSPQTGKDEQFF
.	.	TRBJ2-7	TRBV5-6	TGTGCCAGCAGCCGACAGAATCAACACTACGAGCAGTACTTC	CASSRQNQHYEQYF
TRBD1	.	TRBJ1-3	TRBV5-4	TGTGCCAGCAGCAAAGGACAGGGCAGTGGAAACACCATATATTTT	CASSKGQGSGNTIYF
TRBD1	.	TRBJ1-1	TRBV4-3	TGCGCCAGCAGCGTGGACAGGATCGACACTGAAGCTTTCTTT	CASSVDRIDTEAFF
.	.	TRBJ2-3	TRBV5-1	TGCGCCAGCGGCCCTACGGGTCAAGATACGCAGTATTTT	CASGPTGQDTQYF
.	.	TRBJ2-2	TRBV2	TGTGCCAGCAGTGCTCGGGGGAACACCGGGGAGCTGTTTTTT	CASSARGNTGELFF
.	few	TRBJ2-7	TRBV10-3	TGTGCCATCACTAAAGACACCTACTACGAGCAGTACTTC	CAITKDTYYEQYF
.	.	TRBJ2-3	TRBV7-2	TGTGCCAGCAGCCCGACTGTCAACACAGATACGCAGTATTTT	CASSPTVNTDTQYF
TRBD2	.	TRBJ2-7	TRBV5-4	TGTGCCAGCAGCCCCCAAGCGGGGGGTGTAGCCTTACGCGAGCAGTACTTC	CASSPQAGGVALREQYF
TRBD2	few	TRBJ2-1	TRBV2	TGTGCCAGAGGCCCTGTTGCGGGGGGGTTCAATGAGCAGTTCTTC	CARGPVAGGFNEQFF
TRBD1	.	TRBJ2-2	TRBV5-1	TGCGCCAGCAAAATAACAGGGGGCACCGGGGAGCTGTTTTTT	CASKITGGTGELFF
TRBD2	.	TRBJ2-1	TRBV2	TGTGCCAGCACGCCGGGACTAGCGGGGGGCCGACAATTCTTC	CASTPGLAGGRQFF
.	.	TRBJ1-5	TRBV5-5	TGTGCCAGCACCATAGGGGGAAGCAATCAGCCCCAGCATTTT	CASTIGGSNQPQHF